This T cell receptor beta chain was sequenced for a study of T cells in Graves' hyperthyroidism and ophthalmopathy. Trimming cost V 5 bases and J 7 bases, with 18 bases left between them. The CDR3 sequence is 14 residues long. Germline assignment: CDR1 DFQATT and CDR2 SNEGSKA (reference sequence). Using around 10 ml of fresh peripheral blood, PBMCs were prepared. There were TCR beta CDR3 regions amplified from RNA transcripts. The HTBI set primed first-round TCR CDR3 RT-PCR. TCRdb independently ran MiXCR on the multiplex PCR reads; one entry per CDR3 protein. The sample has hundreds of thousands of distinct CDR3 sequences, roughly 15% seen once; the top ten hold about 3.8%. In its sample, this clonotype was seen a few times. Its antigen remains unidentified. General observations from the study: Ophthalmopathy was model-predicted a median 6.5 months pre-onset. Blood samples included most of the expanded thyroid clonotypes exceeding 0.001.

The TCR sequence derives from a woman younger than 45 with Graves' hyperthyroidism. The J gene is TRBJ2-1, the V gene TRBV20-1; either TRBD1 or TRBD2 may fit D (6 bases each). The source material was blood. The CDR3 bases are TGCAGTGCTCCGGGAGCAGGGGCGTTAAATGAGCAGTTCTTC. Encoded protein: CSAPGAGALNEQFF.